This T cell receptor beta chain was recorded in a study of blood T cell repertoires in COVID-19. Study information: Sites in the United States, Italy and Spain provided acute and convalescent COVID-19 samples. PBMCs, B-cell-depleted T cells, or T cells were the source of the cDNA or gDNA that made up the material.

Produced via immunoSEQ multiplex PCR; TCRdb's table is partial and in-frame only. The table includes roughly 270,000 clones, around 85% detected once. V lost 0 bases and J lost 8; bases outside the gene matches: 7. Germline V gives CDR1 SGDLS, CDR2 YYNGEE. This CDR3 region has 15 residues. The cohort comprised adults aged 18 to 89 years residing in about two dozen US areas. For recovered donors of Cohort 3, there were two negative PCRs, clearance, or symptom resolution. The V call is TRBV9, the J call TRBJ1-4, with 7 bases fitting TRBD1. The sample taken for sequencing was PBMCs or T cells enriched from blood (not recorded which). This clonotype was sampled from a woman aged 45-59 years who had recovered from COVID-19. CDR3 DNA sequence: TGTGCCAGCAGCGTAGTTACAGGGGCAGGAGAAAAACTGTTTTTT. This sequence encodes CASSVVTGAGEKLFF.